This is a list of T cell receptor beta chains from one sample in a study of a mutant IDH1 vaccine in newly diagnosed glioma. These receptors have no identified antigens. The assay was immunoSEQ multiplex PCR, and TCRdb's table has in-frame clones only and misses some. The sample shows tens of thousands of clones, around 82% of them seen only once. This sample comprised PBMCs, obtained from a glioma patient whose treatment included an IDH1 peptide vaccine. The receptors originated from a man younger than 35 with glioma. Some clones in this sample may be carry-over from other donors' samples. CDR3s include the opening cysteine and the closing phenylalanine or tryptophan. A D gene is named only where the DNA matches it firmly. For some rows the clone size is stated as once, few or many, or as a class when expanded; others skip it.

v_gene	d_gene	abundance	j_gene	CDR3aa
TRBV19	NA	NA	TRBJ2-5	CASSILAAETQYF
TRBV9	NA	NA	TRBJ1-1	CASSVGGGVEAFF
TRBV18	NA	NA	TRBJ1-4	CASYGGRATNEKLFF
TRBV5-4	NA	few	TRBJ1-1	CASSLGGTSNTEAFF
TRBV6-1	TRBD1	once	TRBJ1-5	CASSRTGIGQPQHF
TRBV7-8	TRBD1	medium-sized	TRBJ1-5	CASSLATVTGQGAKPQHF
TRBV7-3	NA	NA	TRBJ1-2	CASSLTPTPVGGYTF
TRBV27	NA	NA	TRBJ1-6	CASSPLGGNSPLHF
TRBV4-2	TRBD1	NA	TRBJ2-7	CASSPGQGAYEQYF
TRBV29-1	NA	NA	TRBJ2-1	CSVANEQFF
TRBV5-4	NA	few	TRBJ2-7	CASSFWIPPYEQYF
TRBV5-4	TRBD1	NA	TRBJ2-1	CASSLGDRSSEQFF
TRBV6-5	TRBD1	NA	TRBJ1-2	CASRRQGNRLDTF